One and the same sample provided the 23 T cell receptor beta chains below, sequenced in a study of T-cell reconstitution after alpha-beta-depleted transplantation in children. Unique molecular identifiers were incorporated during preparation of the TCRbeta library. MiXCR was run by TCRdb on the PCR reads, yielding one entry per CDR3 protein. The sample has some 390,000 distinct CDR3 sequences; about 20% are singletons. Sequencing was performed on PBMCs from the stem cell graft donor, taken from the stem cell graft. All receptors derive from a human donor who donated a stem cell graft to a child with acute myeloid leukemia.

A few counts support this clonotype. V is TRBV2 and J is TRBJ2-1; possibly TRBD1 for D (5 bases). This CDR3 region has 13 residues. The germline V gene has CDR1 SNHLY and CDR2 FYNNEI. Trimming pared 3 bases from V and 15 bases from J, leaving 18 bases between. CDR3 in amino acids: CASSEGGQGALFF. CDR3 in DNA: TGTGCCAGCAGTGAGGGTGGGCAGGGTGCGTTGTTCTTC.

The chain recombines TRBV29-1 with TRBJ2-1; D gene ambiguous. The CDR3 extends over 11 amino acids. Germline lookup yields CDR1 SQVTM and CDR2 ANQGSEA. The V gene lost 6 bases and the J gene lost 6 bases, with 9 bases spanning the gap. The CDR3 nucleotides read TGCAGCGTAGTTGACACCAATGAGCAGTTCTTC. It codes for CSVVDTNEQFF.

This clonotype came up a few times. J is TRBJ2-3 and V is TRBV7-2; 7 bases agree with TRBD1. Germline V gene data show CDR1 as SGHTA and CDR2 as FQGNSA. J gave up 6 bases and V 5 bases, and 8 bases lay outside the gene matches. The CDR3 covers 14 residues. CDR3 sequence: CASSRTGLGDTQYF. The CDR3 bases are TGTGCCAGCAGCCGGACAGGCCTTGGGGATACGCAGTATTTT.

The V gene is TRBV4-1, the J gene TRBJ2-3, with D perhaps TRBD2 (6 bases). In germline, CDR1 is MGHRA, CDR2 YSYEKL. Trimming took off 4 bases at V and 4 bases at J, with 21 bases between the two ends. This CDR3 comprises 17 residues. For the CDR3, the DNA is TGCGCCAGCAGCCGAACAAGAGGGACTGCCCCCCCAGATACGCAGTATTTT. Its protein is CASSRTRGTAPPDTQYF.

This clonotype appeared many times. The chain couples TRBV6-1 to TRBJ2-1, with TRBD2 matching over 7 bases. Trimming removed 6 bases from V and 3 bases from J; junction bases left unmatched: 11. This CDR3 comprises 16 residues. CDR1 and CDR2 (germline): MNHNS, SASEGT. CDR3 bases: TGTGCCAGCAGGGATGAAAGCGGGGACCGCTACAATGAGCAGTTCTTC. Its translation is CASRDESGDRYNEQFF.

This clonotype was picked up one time. The rearrangement links TRBV20-1 to TRBJ1-2, with 9 positions matching TRBD1. V shed 6 bases and J 6 bases; nucleotides not matched to a gene: 5. The CDR3 loop spans 12 amino acids. Looked up from germline, CDR1 is DFQATT and CDR2 is SNEGSKA (reference sequence). CDR3: CSARRTGDGYTF. CDR3 nucleotide sequence: TGCAGTGCAAGAAGGACAGGGGATGGCTACACCTTC.

The chain combines TRBV15 with TRBJ2-7; TRBD1 might be the D (5 bases). Deletions cut 6 bases from V and 5 bases from J, with 14 bases between. Germline values: CDR1 LNHNV, CDR2 YYDKDF (reference sequence). The CDR3 runs 13 residues. CDR3 DNA sequence: TGTGCCACCAGGGTCCAGGGTGCAGACGAGCAGTACTTC. This sequence encodes CATRVQGADEQYF.

For this clonotype: One end of the junction fails to match germline, which may point to a read error. The chain has TRBV20-1 and TRBJ2-5; a weak D match, TRBD2 (6 bases). There are 17 residues in the CDR3. CDR1 DFQATT and CDR2 SNEGSKA come from the germline V gene (reference sequence). CDR3 bases: TGCTGTGCTAGACCCAGGTTAGCGGAGACCATGCAAGAGACCCAGTACTTC. Its protein product is CCARPRLAETMQETQYF.

J is TRBJ2-3 and V is TRBV12-3 or TRBV12-4, with TRBD2 matching 10 bases. V gave up 1 base and J gave up 5 bases; unmatched junction bases: 9. CDR3 length: 17 amino acids. CDR3 sequence: CASSLVSGRFQEDTQYF. The CDR3 DNA follows: TGTGCCAGCAGTTTAGTTAGCGGGAGGTTTCAAGAAGATACGCAGTATTTT.

This chain uses TRBV4-1 with TRBJ2-7, with 8 nucleotides matching TRBD1. CDR3 length: 17 amino acids. With 6 bases clipped from V and 0 bases from J, the junction kept 13 bases outside the gene matches. The germline V gene has CDR1 MGHRA and CDR2 YSYEKL. The CDR3 coding sequence is TGCGCCAGCAGTCTAGTCACCGGGACAGGAAGCTCCTACGAGCAGTACTTC. Amino acid sequence: CASSLVTGTGSSYEQYF.

Comments on this clonotype: One junction end disagrees with the germline gene, perhaps due to a read error. CDR3 sequence (DNA): TGCAGTGCCGCCCGGGACTACGATGAGCAGTTCTTC. This sequence encodes CSAARDYDEQFF. This chain connects TRBV20-1 to TRBJ2-1; 7 bases agree with TRBD2. The germline CDR1 and CDR2 sequences are DFQATT and SNEGSKA (reference sequence). The length of the CDR3 is 12 residues.

The J gene is TRBJ2-2, the V gene TRBV4-2; a weak D match, TRBD2 (5 bases). CDR3 size: 16 residues. V was clipped by 1 base and J by 4 bases, with 13 bases between them. In germline, CDR1 is LGHNA, CDR2 YNFKEQ. In nucleotides, the CDR3 is TGTGCCAGCAGCCAAGGACGGGGTGCCCTCACCGGGGAGCTGTTTTTT. Translation gives CASSQGRGALTGELFF.

This clonotype came up many times. The chain recombines TRBV4-1 with TRBJ1-1, with TRBD1 matching over 8 bases. The CDR3 covers 14 residues. V dropped 3 bases and J dropped 7; count of bases not matched to a gene: 7. Looked up from germline, CDR1 is MGHRA and CDR2 is YSYEKL. CDR3 region: CASSQDLQGGEAFF. CDR3 bases: TGCGCCAGCAGCCAGGATCTACAGGGGGGTGAAGCTTTCTTT.

This clonotype was seen only a few times. The rearrangement links TRBV7-9 to TRBJ2-5; the D gene is possibly TRBD2 (5 bases). The CDR3 consists of 15 residues. Trimming pared 4 bases from V and 4 bases from J, leaving 16 bases between. Looked up from germline, CDR1 is SEHNR and CDR2 is FQNEAQ (reference sequence). In DNA form, the CDR3 reads TGTGCCAGCAGCTCCCCGTCGGGGTTGGGAGAGACCCAGTACTTC. Translation gives CASSSPSGLGETQYF.

This clonotype was counted between two and nine times. J is TRBJ2-7 and V is TRBV20-1; tentatively, D is TRBD1 (6 bases). CDR3 length: 16 amino acids. V lost 3 bases and J lost 0, with 18 bases in between. The V gene's germline CDR1 is DFQATT and CDR2 SNEGSKA (reference sequence). The CDR3 bases are TGCAGTGCTAGTTATGGGCGGACAGCCAGCTCCTACGAGCAGTACTTC. This translates into CSASYGRTASSYEQYF.

This clonotype has a count of ten or more. The rearrangement links TRBV6-2 or TRBV6-3 to TRBJ2-1, with D unresolved. V shed 5 bases and J shed 5 bases, with 10 bases lying between them. The germline V gene encodes CDR1 MNHEY and CDR2 SVGEGT. The CDR3 is made up of 13 amino acids. CDR3 region: CASSPGMNNEQFF. CDR3 in DNA: TGTGCCAGCAGTCCTGGCATGAACAATGAGCAGTTCTTC.

In this sample, this clonotype turned up many times. The chain employs TRBV12-3 or TRBV12-4 and TRBJ2-5; D is perhaps TRBD1 (5 bases). The CDR3 runs to 13 residues. V lost 6 bases to trimming and J lost 5 bases, with 13 bases between them. The CDR3: CASSPQGVETQYF. The CDR3 bases are TGTGCCAGCAGCCCTCAAGGGGTCGAGACCCAGTACTTC.

This clonotype was counted a few times. The chain couples TRBV24-1 to TRBJ2-4; 9 bases match TRBD1. V shed 4 bases and J 12 bases; nucleotides not matched to a gene: 9. The CDR3 is 14 amino acids. From germline, CDR1 is KGHDR and CDR2 SFDVKD. The DNA for the CDR3 is TGTGCCACCAGTGACCGGCTCGGGACAGGGCCTCAGTACTTC. It is translated as CATSDRLGTGPQYF.

There are a few counts of this clonotype. The gene calls are TRBV11-2 and TRBJ2-1; TRBD2 matches at 9 bases. CDR3 length: 14 residues. In germline, CDR1 is SGHAT, CDR2 FQNNGV. The J segment lost 9 bases and the V segment lost 3 bases, leaving 6 bases of the junction unmatched. CDR3 in DNA: TGTGCCAGCAGCTTCGGCGGGAGGGCCTCTGAGCAGTTCTTC. Protein sequence: CASSFGGRASEQFF. The full variable domain, rest sourced from reference TRBV11-2 and TRBJ2-1, is EAGVAQSPRYKIIEKRQSVAFWCNPISGHATLYWYQQILGQGPKLLIQFQNNGVVDDSQLPKDRFSAERLKGVDSTLKIQPAKLEDSAVYLCASSFGGRASEQFFGPGTRLTVL.

The rearrangement links TRBV3-1 to TRBJ2-3; 8 bases align to TRBD2. CDR3 length: 14 amino acids. V shed 6 bases, J shed 5 bases, and the junction held 7 bases outside the gene matches. The germline gives CDR1 LGHDT, CDR2 YNNKEL (reference sequence). CDR3 region: CASRRAGEGDTQYF. In DNA, the CDR3 is TGTGCCAGCAGAAGAGCGGGAGAGGGAGATACGCAGTATTTT.

V gene TRBV15 combines with J gene TRBJ2-1, with D maybe TRBD2 (5 bases). CDR1 is LNHNV and CDR2 is YYDKDF in the germline V gene (reference sequence). V shed 6 bases and J shed 4 bases, with 16 bases lying between them. This CDR3 comprises 15 residues. This chain's CDR3 is CATRADSPGYNEQFF. The CDR3 bases are TGTGCCACCAGGGCGGACTCACCTGGTTACAATGAGCAGTTCTTC.

This clonotype was seen only a few times. The CDR3 loop reads CASSHLPGRKNNSPLHF. The CDR3 coding sequence is TGTGCCAGCAGCCATCTGCCGGGACGGAAGAATAATTCACCCCTCCACTTT. V and J are TRBV3-1 and TRBJ1-6; D possibly corresponds to TRBD1 (5 bases). CDR1 LGHDT and CDR2 YNNKEL come from the germline V gene (reference sequence). V lost 3 bases and J lost 5, with 17 bases in between. CDR3 length equals 17 residues.

This chain links TRBV20-1 with TRBJ2-1; tentative D call: TRBD2 (6 bases). This CDR3 has 11 amino acids. Per the germline V gene, CDR1 is DFQATT and CDR2 is SNEGSKA (reference sequence). Trimming took 0 bases from V and 12 from J, leaving 9 bases between them. The CDR3 reads CSARDGGRQFF. The DNA of the CDR3 is TGCAGTGCTAGAGATGGGGGGAGGCAGTTCTTC.